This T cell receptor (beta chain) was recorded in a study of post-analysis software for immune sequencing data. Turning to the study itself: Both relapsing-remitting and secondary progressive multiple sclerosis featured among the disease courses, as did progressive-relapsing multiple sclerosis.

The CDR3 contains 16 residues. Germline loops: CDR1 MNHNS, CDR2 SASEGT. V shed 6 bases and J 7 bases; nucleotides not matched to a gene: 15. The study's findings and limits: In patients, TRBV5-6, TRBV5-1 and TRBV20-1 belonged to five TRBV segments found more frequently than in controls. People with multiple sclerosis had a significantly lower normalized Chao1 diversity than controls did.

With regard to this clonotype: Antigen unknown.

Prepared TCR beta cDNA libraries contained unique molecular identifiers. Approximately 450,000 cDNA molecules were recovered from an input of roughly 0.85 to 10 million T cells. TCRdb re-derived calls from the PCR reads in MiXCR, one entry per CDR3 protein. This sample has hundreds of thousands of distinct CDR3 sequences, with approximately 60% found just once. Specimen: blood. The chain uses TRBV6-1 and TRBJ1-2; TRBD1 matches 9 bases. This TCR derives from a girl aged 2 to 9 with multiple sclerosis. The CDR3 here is CASRARRTGAVAGYTF. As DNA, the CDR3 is TGTGCCAGCAGGGCACGTAGGACAGGGGCGGTTGCTGGCTACACCTTC.